This T cell receptor beta chain was recorded in a study of cytomegalovirus exposure and HLA in healthy donors. CDR3 size: 14 residues. The V gene's germline CDR1 is SEHNR and CDR2 FQNEAQ (reference sequence). The ends were cut back, 1 base at V and 4 bases at J, with 10 bases in the middle. 60 Vbeta and 13 Jbeta primers were used in PCR. Profiling relied on immunoSEQ multiplex PCR, and the TCRdb table lists in-frame clones only, not all of them. Reported are under 65,000 clones; the ten largest clones contain around 3.6%. This clonotype was sampled from a woman under 30 in good health and CMV-seronegative. The V gene is TRBV7-9, the J gene TRBJ2-5, with a possible D match to TRBD2 (6 bases). Sample: PBMCs. The DNA for the CDR3 is TGTGCCAGCAGCTTAGATGGGACTCTAGAGACCCAGTACTTC. Amino acid sequence: CASSLDGTLETQYF.